This T cell receptor (beta chain) was obtained from a study of blood T cell repertoires in COVID-19. Study background: COVID-19 samples from acute and convalescent phases originated in the United States, Italy and Spain. Sources were T cells, B-cell-depleted T cells, or PBMCs; the material itself was cDNA or gDNA.

Trimming took off 0 bases at V and 3 bases at J, with 9 bases between the two ends. CDR3 length: 15 residues. From germline, CDR1 is MGHRA and CDR2 YSYEKL. As originally analysed: Counts of nucleated cells, estimated from reference gene primer amplification, were obtained. Method: immunoSEQ multiplex PCR; TCRdb's copy keeps in-frame clones and lacks some. V and J calls and clone size are as listed in that table; D and trimming were resolved from the DNA. The table shows some 290,000 clones, with more than 85% occurring only once. This rearrangement joins TRBV4-1 to TRBJ1-5; D might be TRBD1 (5 bases). The material sequenced was peripheral blood. This receptor was taken from a man younger than 35 with active or convalescent COVID-19. In DNA, the CDR3 is TGCGCCAGCAGCCAAGAACCAGGGTCCAATCAGCCCCAGCATTTT. Its protein product is CASSQEPGSNQPQHF.